This T cell receptor (beta chain) was documented in a study of T cells in Graves' hyperthyroidism and ophthalmopathy. There are 16 residues in the CDR3. V gave up 7 bases and J gave up 0 bases; unmatched junction bases: 6. Germline loops: CDR1 MNHNS, CDR2 SASEGT. The TCR beta CDR3 regions underwent amplification using RNA transcripts as the source. TCR CDR3 underwent first-round RT-PCR with the HTBI primer set. TCRdb processed the multiplex PCR reads anew with MiXCR; each CDR3 protein has one entry. Altogether a few hundred thousand distinct CDR3 sequences are present, over 15% being singletons, with the ten largest covering 17%. This clonotype was observed at least ten times.

The rearrangement uses TRBV6-1 and TRBJ1-6, with 7 bases that match TRBD1. Specimen: blood. This TCR was recovered from a woman between 18 and 29 years old with Graves' ophthalmopathy. The CDR3 spells CASTRDRDSYNSPLHF. The CDR3 bases are TGTGCCAGCACCCGGGACAGAGACTCCTATAATTCACCCCTCCACTTT.